This T cell receptor beta chain was obtained from a study of T cells in Graves' hyperthyroidism and ophthalmopathy. Overall study findings and caveats: From stable hyperthyroidism, ophthalmopathy was set apart by a 13 V-J model.

As for this clonotype: No antigen is known for it.

This CDR3 is built from 13 residues. The V gene lost 8 bases and the J gene lost 2 bases, with 11 bases spanning the gap. RNA transcripts gave rise to amplified TCR beta CDR3 regions. HTBI primers were used for first-round RT-PCR of the TCR CDR3. Each CDR3 protein gets one entry after TCRdb re-called the multiplex PCR reads with MiXCR. The sample contains 300,000 to 450,000 distinct CDR3 sequences, 25% of which appear only once. This TCR was sampled from a man aged 50 to 59 with Graves' hyperthyroidism. The sequenced material came from blood. The rearrangement uses TRBV12-3 or TRBV12-4 and TRBJ2-3; TRBD1 is a possible D gene (6 bases). The CDR3 nucleotides read TGTGCCAGCCGGGACACCGTCACAGATACGCAGTATTTT. Protein: CASRDTVTDTQYF.